Following are 7 T cell receptor beta chains from one sample sequenced in a study of CD8+CD57+ T cells in acquired aplastic anemia. Genomic DNA provided the template from which TCR beta VDJ and CDR3 profiles were obtained. MiXCR, applied by TCRdb to the reads, yields one record per CDR3 protein. The sample shows about 220,000 distinct CDR3 sequences, almost 35% of them seen only once. Sequenced input: sorted CD4+, CD8+, or CD8+CD57+ T cells (not recorded which) from PBMCs. These receptors came from a human donor in good health, serving as a control.

Ten or more counts support this clonotype. The chain recombines TRBV11-2 with TRBJ2-5, with D possibly matching TRBD2 (6 bases). The CDR3 is 13 amino acids. V lost 1 base and J lost 5, with 8 bases in between. Germline V gives CDR1 SGHAT, CDR2 FQNNGV. The CDR3 sequence: CASSLGRDETQYF. The CDR3 DNA is TGTGCCAGCAGCTTAGGGAGGGATGAGACCCAGTACTTC. The whole variable domain, filled in from reference TRBV11-2 and TRBJ2-5, reads EAGVAQSPRYKIIEKRQSVAFWCNPISGHATLYWYQQILGQGPKLLIQFQNNGVVDDSQLPKDRFSAERLKGVDSTLKIQPAKLEDSAVYLCASSLGRDETQYFGPGTRLLVL.

Comment on this clonotype: One end of the junction varies from germline; a read error may be responsible. The genes are TRBV5-1 and TRBJ1-2; D is uncertain. This CDR3 is 14 amino acids long. CDR1 and CDR2 (germline): SGHRS, YFSETQ. The CDR3 region has the DNA TGCGCCAGCAGAGAGACTCCAACGGGCTATGGCTACTCCTTC. Its protein product is CASRETPTGYGYSF.

This sequence joins TRBV7-2 and TRBJ2-7; TRBD2 agrees at 7 bases. Germline V gives CDR1 SGHTA, CDR2 FQGNSA. The CDR3 extends over 15 amino acids. Trimming cost V 3 bases and J 0 bases; bases outside gene matches: 5. The CDR3 coding sequence is TGTGCCAGCAGCTTGGGGGGGAGGAGCTCCTACGAGCAGTACTTC. Protein sequence: CASSLGGRSSYEQYF.

This clonotype was seen a few times. The rearrangement links TRBV5-1 to TRBJ1-1; TRBD1 matches at 9 bases. CDR3 length equals 17 residues. CDR1 is SGHRS and CDR2 is YFSETQ in the germline V gene. The trim removed 6 bases at V and 0 bases at J, leaving 12 bases unmatched. CDR3 nucleotide sequence: TGCGCCAGCAACCCAAAACCGGGACAGGGCATGAACACTGAAGCTTTCTTT. Its translation: CASNPKPGQGMNTEAFF.

This clonotype was observed many times. The chain joins TRBV7-9 to TRBJ2-7; a possible D gene is TRBD1 (6 bases). Looked up from germline, CDR1 is SEHNR and CDR2 is FQNEAQ (reference sequence). Trimming cost V 5 bases and J 6 bases, with 14 bases left between them. The CDR3 is 13 amino acids. The chain's CDR3 is CASSKKQGREQYF. The CDR3 DNA is TGTGCCAGCAGCAAAAAACAGGGACGCGAGCAGTACTTC.

The gene calls are TRBV7-9 and TRBJ2-7; D ambiguous. This CDR3 has 13 amino acids. Germline V CDR1 and CDR2: SEHNR, FQNEAQ (reference sequence). Trimming removed 5 bases at V and 5 bases at J, with 13 bases between. The CDR3 DNA reads TGTGCCAGCAGCCAATGGGGTGGGGACGAGCAGTACGTC. It encodes CASSQWGGDEQYV.

V usage is TRBV7-3 and J usage is TRBJ2-3; D is unclear. The germline V gene has CDR1 SGHTA and CDR2 FQGTGA. Trimming shortened V by 5 bases and J by 2 bases, and 8 bases separated the two germline ends. This CDR3 spans 13 amino acids. CDR3 nucleotides: TGTGCCAGCAGCCGAATTCCCACAGATACGCAGTATTTT. It is translated as CASSRIPTDTQYF.